This is a list of T cell receptor beta chains from one sample in a study of cytomegalovirus exposure and HLA in healthy donors. Profiled with immunoSEQ multiplex PCR; TCRdb holds only in-frame clones, not every one. The sample lists approximately 100,000 clones; around three quarters were seen once. The specimen was PBMCs. These TCRs come from a woman aged 50 to 65 in good health and CMV-seropositive. Both conserved end residues are part of each CDR3. The order of the fields is V gene, clone size, J gene, D gene, CDR3 protein, CDR3 DNA. The D gene is left open where the match is weak. Expanded clones are given a class, and other clones once, few, many or no size at all.

V gene: TRBV5-6; clone size: -; J gene: TRBJ2-1; D gene: -; CDR3 protein: CASSFGTPTRNEQFF; CDR3 DNA: TGTGCCAGCAGCTTCGGGACACCGACCCGCAATGAGCAGTTCTTC
V gene: TRBV7-3; clone size: -; J gene: TRBJ2-7; D gene: TRBD1; CDR3 protein: CASSLVTGEEQYF; CDR3 DNA: TGTGCCAGCAGCTTAGTGACAGGGGAGGAGCAGTACTTC
V gene: TRBV25-1; clone size: -; J gene: TRBJ2-1; D gene: TRBD1; CDR3 protein: CASRDRGHYNEQFF; CDR3 DNA: TGTGCCAGCCGGGACAGGGGACATTACAATGAGCAGTTCTTC
V gene: TRBV7-2; clone size: -; J gene: TRBJ2-3; D gene: -; CDR3 protein: CASSLAGQPTDTQYF; CDR3 DNA: TGTGCCAGCAGCTTAGCGGGCCAGCCCACAGATACGCAGTATTTT
V gene: TRBV11-2; clone size: -; J gene: TRBJ2-5; D gene: TRBD2; CDR3 protein: CASSLGVRGAHQETQYF; CDR3 DNA: TGTGCCAGCAGCTTAGGGGTGCGGGGGGCCCACCAAGAGACCCAGTACTTC
V gene: TRBV4-2; clone size: -; J gene: TRBJ2-3; D gene: TRBD2; CDR3 protein: CASSQAGLAGGPDTQYF; CDR3 DNA: TGTGCCAGCAGCCAGGCGGGACTAGCGGGGGGTCCAGATACGCAGTATTTT
V gene: TRBV4-2; clone size: -; J gene: TRBJ2-7; D gene: TRBD2; CDR3 protein: CASSPTGAGRGGSYEQYF; CDR3 DNA: TGTGCCAGCAGCCCTACAGGGGCGGGGCGGGGGGGCTCCTACGAGCAGTACTTC
V gene: TRBV10-3; clone size: -; J gene: TRBJ2-7; D gene: -; CDR3 protein: CAISGGAEAEQYF; CDR3 DNA: TGTGCCATCAGTGGCGGGGCTGAGGCGGAGCAGTACTTC
V gene: TRBV5-4; clone size: once; J gene: TRBJ2-7; D gene: -; CDR3 protein: CASSLGAYEQYF; CDR3 DNA: TGTGCCAGCAGCTTGGGAGCCTACGAGCAGTACTTC
V gene: TRBV6-1; clone size: -; J gene: TRBJ1-1; D gene: -; CDR3 protein: CASSYTGNTEAFF; CDR3 DNA: TGTGCCAGCAGCTACACAGGGAACACTGAAGCTTTCTTT
V gene: TRBV4-1; clone size: -; J gene: TRBJ1-3; D gene: -; CDR3 protein: CASSQDWGGPGNTIYF; CDR3 DNA: TGCGCCAGCAGCCAAGACTGGGGGGGCCCTGGAAACACCATATATTTT
V gene: TRBV2; clone size: once; J gene: TRBJ2-7; D gene: -; CDR3 protein: CASSEGHSYEQYF; CDR3 DNA: TGTGCCAGCAGTGAGGGGCACAGCTACGAGCAGTACTTC
V gene: TRBV4-1; clone size: -; J gene: TRBJ2-1; D gene: -; CDR3 protein: CASSRPPHNEQFF; CDR3 DNA: TGCGCCAGCAGCCGTCCCCCTCACAATGAGCAGTTCTTC
V gene: TRBV7-9; clone size: -; J gene: TRBJ2-7; D gene: TRBD1; CDR3 protein: CASSTRQGEGYEQYF; CDR3 DNA: TGTGCCAGCAGCACCCGACAGGGAGAGGGGTACGAGCAGTACTTC
V gene: TRBV14; clone size: -; J gene: TRBJ2-7; D gene: -; CDR3 protein: CASSQELSRSGQYF; CDR3 DNA: TGTGCCAGCAGCCAAGAGTTATCCCGGTCGGGGCAGTACTTC
V gene: TRBV5-1; clone size: -; J gene: TRBJ2-3; D gene: TRBD1; CDR3 protein: CASSLMLQGARTDTQYF; CDR3 DNA: TGCGCCAGCAGCTTGATGTTACAGGGGGCAAGGACAGATACGCAGTATTTT
V gene: TRBV4-1; clone size: -; J gene: TRBJ2-7; D gene: TRBD2; CDR3 protein: CASSLHLAGEDYEQYF; CDR3 DNA: TGCGCCAGCAGCCTTCACCTAGCGGGAGAGGACTACGAGCAGTACTTC
V gene: TRBV12-5; clone size: -; J gene: TRBJ1-2; D gene: TRBD1; CDR3 protein: CASGPGTGHYGYTF; CDR3 DNA: TGTGCTAGTGGCCCAGGGACAGGCCACTATGGCTACACCTTC
V gene: TRBV6-6; clone size: -; J gene: TRBJ2-1; D gene: TRBD2; CDR3 protein: CASSRLTGGGYNEQFF; CDR3 DNA: TGTGCCAGCAGTCGTCTGACGGGAGGGGGGTACAATGAGCAGTTCTTC
V gene: TRBV6-1; clone size: -; J gene: TRBJ2-7; D gene: -; CDR3 protein: CASTTGIYEQYF; CDR3 DNA: TGTGCCAGCACTACAGGGATATACGAGCAGTACTTC
V gene: TRBV5-1; clone size: -; J gene: TRBJ2-5; D gene: TRBD2; CDR3 protein: CASSFKSGGSQETQYF; CDR3 DNA: TGCGCCAGCAGCTTCAAAAGCGGGGGTTCCCAAGAGACCCAGTACTTC
V gene: TRBV7-2; clone size: -; J gene: TRBJ2-3; D gene: -; CDR3 protein: CASSFNGPGTDTQYF; CDR3 DNA: TGTGCCAGCAGCTTTAATGGCCCAGGGACAGATACGCAGTATTTT
V gene: TRBV11-3; clone size: -; J gene: TRBJ1-1; D gene: -; CDR3 protein: CASSPGRGQWHMNTEAFF; CDR3 DNA: TGTGCCAGCAGCCCAGGAAGGGGACAATGGCACATGAACACTGAAGCTTTCTTT
V gene: TRBV2; clone size: once; J gene: TRBJ2-1; D gene: -; CDR3 protein: CASSWRLDEQFF; CDR3 DNA: TGTGCCAGCAGTTGGCGGTTAGATGAGCAGTTCTTC
V gene: TRBV7-3; clone size: -; J gene: TRBJ2-5; D gene: TRBD1; CDR3 protein: CASSSHSGTGGASQYF; CDR3 DNA: TGTGCCAGCAGCTCCCATTCCGGGACAGGGGGCGCGTCCCAGTACTTC
V gene: TRBV2; clone size: -; J gene: TRBJ2-2; D gene: TRBD2; CDR3 protein: CASTQRGYTGELFF; CDR3 DNA: TGTGCCAGCACACAGCGGGGGTACACCGGGGAGCTGTTTTTT
V gene: TRBV29-1; clone size: -; J gene: TRBJ2-3; D gene: TRBD2; CDR3 protein: CSVEGLAGAGLTDTQYF; CDR3 DNA: TGCAGCGTTGAAGGACTAGCGGGGGCCGGGCTCACAGATACGCAGTATTTT
V gene: TRBV7-2; clone size: -; J gene: TRBJ2-4; D gene: -; CDR3 protein: CASSLVGLAGAKNIQYF; CDR3 DNA: TGTGCCAGCAGCTTAGTCGGGCTAGCTGGAGCCAAAAACATTCAGTACTTC
V gene: TRBV7-2; clone size: -; J gene: TRBJ2-3; D gene: TRBD2; CDR3 protein: CASSRGAGAGTDTQYF; CDR3 DNA: TGTGCCAGCAGCCGCGGGGCGGGAGCGGGCACAGATACGCAGTATTTT
V gene: TRBV6-6; clone size: -; J gene: TRBJ2-5; D gene: TRBD2; CDR3 protein: CASSRTSGRAETQYF; CDR3 DNA: TGTGCCAGCAGCCGGACTAGCGGGAGGGCAGAGACCCAGTACTTC
V gene: TRBV4-1; clone size: -; J gene: TRBJ1-1; D gene: -; CDR3 protein: CASSQGPRMHTEAFF; CDR3 DNA: TGCGCCAGCAGCCAAGGACCGAGGATGCACACTGAAGCTTTCTTT
V gene: TRBV2; clone size: -; J gene: TRBJ2-3; D gene: TRBD2; CDR3 protein: CASSGLAGRGDTQYF; CDR3 DNA: TGTGCCAGCAGCGGACTAGCCGGAAGGGGTGATACGCAGTATTTT
V gene: TRBV2; clone size: -; J gene: TRBJ1-1; D gene: -; CDR3 protein: CASSGVYVKRDTKAFF; CDR3 DNA: TGTGCCAGCAGTGGGGTGTACGTAAAAAGGGACACTAAAGCTTTCTTT
V gene: TRBV19; clone size: few; J gene: TRBJ2-5; D gene: TRBD1; CDR3 protein: CASSMRGLETQYF; CDR3 DNA: TGTGCCAGTAGTATGAGGGGGCTGGAGACCCAGTACTTC
V gene: TRBV7-2; clone size: few; J gene: TRBJ2-3; D gene: -; CDR3 protein: CASSHYGEGADTQYF; CDR3 DNA: TGTGCCAGCAGCCACTACGGAGAGGGCGCAGATACGCAGTATTTT
V gene: TRBV2; clone size: -; J gene: TRBJ2-7; D gene: -; CDR3 protein: CASSKGELQAYEQYF; CDR3 DNA: TGTGCCAGCAGTAAGGGGGAACTCCAAGCCTACGAGCAGTACTTC
V gene: TRBV10-3; clone size: -; J gene: TRBJ2-2; D gene: TRBD2; CDR3 protein: CAISESVGGPGTGELFF; CDR3 DNA: TGTGCCATCAGTGAGTCTGTGGGAGGGCCGGGGACCGGGGAGCTGTTTTTT
V gene: TRBV4-1; clone size: -; J gene: TRBJ2-3; D gene: TRBD2; CDR3 protein: CASSQLAGGVKGSTDTQYF; CDR3 DNA: TGCGCCAGCAGCCAACTAGCGGGAGGTGTAAAAGGGAGCACAGATACGCAGTATTTT
V gene: TRBV6-6; clone size: few; J gene: TRBJ2-5; D gene: TRBD1; CDR3 protein: CASSYGQGAKETQYF; CDR3 DNA: TGTGCCAGCAGTTACGGACAGGGGGCTAAAGAGACCCAGTACTTC
V gene: TRBV19; clone size: -; J gene: TRBJ2-6; D gene: TRBD1; CDR3 protein: CASRKGQGNSGANVLTF; CDR3 DNA: TGTGCCAGTAGGAAAGGACAGGGGAACTCTGGGGCCAACGTCCTGACTTTC
V gene: TRBV11-2; clone size: few; J gene: TRBJ1-2; D gene: -; CDR3 protein: CASSLRGGYGYTF; CDR3 DNA: TGTGCCAGCAGCTTAAGGGGGGGCTATGGCTACACCTTC
V gene: TRBV5-1; clone size: -; J gene: TRBJ2-7; D gene: -; CDR3 protein: CASSPSPAREEQYF; CDR3 DNA: TGCGCCAGCAGCCCCTCCCCCGCCCGGGAGGAGCAGTACTTC
V gene: TRBV5-6; clone size: -; J gene: TRBJ2-1; D gene: -; CDR3 protein: CASTVSGRGNNEQFF; CDR3 DNA: TGTGCCAGCACCGTGAGCGGCAGGGGAAACAATGAGCAGTTCTTC
V gene: TRBV27; clone size: -; J gene: TRBJ1-2; D gene: -; CDR3 protein: CASSLSYSNYGYTF; CDR3 DNA: TGTGCCAGCAGTTTATCGTACAGTAACTATGGCTACACCTTC
V gene: TRBV4-1; clone size: few; J gene: TRBJ1-1; D gene: TRBD1; CDR3 protein: CASSRPGQAPGAFF; CDR3 DNA: TGCGCCAGCAGCCGACCGGGACAGGCTCCGGGAGCTTTCTTT
V gene: TRBV28; clone size: once; J gene: TRBJ2-7; D gene: TRBD2; CDR3 protein: CASSLWTSGRREQYF; CDR3 DNA: TGTGCCAGCAGTTTATGGACTAGCGGGAGACGTGAGCAGTACTTC
V gene: TRBV4-1; clone size: -; J gene: TRBJ2-5; D gene: TRBD2; CDR3 protein: CASSQELGGGQETQYF; CDR3 DNA: TGCGCCAGCAGCCAAGAATTGGGGGGGGGCCAAGAGACCCAGTACTTC
V gene: TRBV7-2; clone size: once; J gene: TRBJ1-5; D gene: TRBD1; CDR3 protein: CASSPQGDQPQHF; CDR3 DNA: TGTGCCAGCAGCCCCCAGGGGGACCAGCCCCAGCATTTT
V gene: TRBV7-3; clone size: once; J gene: TRBJ2-1; D gene: TRBD2; CDR3 protein: CASSPWTGPGLAGAYNEQFF; CDR3 DNA: TGTGCCAGCAGCCCTTGGACAGGACCGGGACTAGCGGGAGCCTACAATGAGCAGTTCTTC
V gene: TRBV5-4; clone size: -; J gene: TRBJ1-6; D gene: -; CDR3 protein: CASSYSRGWDSPLHF; CDR3 DNA: TGTGCCAGCAGCTACTCTCGGGGTTGGGATTCACCCCTCCACTTT
V gene: TRBV27; clone size: -; J gene: TRBJ2-3; D gene: TRBD2; CDR3 protein: CASSSLAGGREDTQYF; CDR3 DNA: TGTGCCAGCAGTTCCTTGGCGGGGGGGAGAGAAGATACGCAGTATTTT
V gene: TRBV11-2; clone size: -; J gene: TRBJ2-7; D gene: -; CDR3 protein: CASSLGQVYEQYF; CDR3 DNA: TGTGCCAGCAGCTTAGGGCAAGTCTACGAGCAGTACTTC
V gene: TRBV9; clone size: -; J gene: TRBJ2-5; D gene: -; CDR3 protein: CASSAGGQGRETQYF; CDR3 DNA: TGTGCCAGCAGCGCTGGTGGGCAGGGCAGGGAGACCCAGTACTTC
V gene: TRBV5-8; clone size: -; J gene: TRBJ1-2; D gene: -; CDR3 protein: CASSLVGAANYGYTF; CDR3 DNA: TGTGCCAGCAGCTTGGTAGGGGCAGCTAACTATGGCTACACCTTC
V gene: TRBV6-6; clone size: -; J gene: TRBJ1-1; D gene: -; CDR3 protein: CASRNGTLNTEAFF; CDR3 DNA: TGTGCCAGCAGGAACGGGACATTGAACACTGAAGCTTTCTTT
V gene: TRBV7-3; clone size: -; J gene: TRBJ2-2; D gene: -; CDR3 protein: CASSLGASQNGELFF; CDR3 DNA: TGTGCCAGCAGCTTAGGTGCCAGTCAAAATGGGGAGCTGTTTTTT
V gene: TRBV7-2; clone size: -; J gene: TRBJ1-2; D gene: TRBD1; CDR3 protein: CASSFWDSSRGYTF; CDR3 DNA: TGTGCCAGCAGCTTTTGGGACAGCTCGCGAGGCTACACCTTC